The 27 T cell receptor beta chains reported below all come from one sample, sequenced in a study of shared clonotypes between healthy human individuals. Profiling relied on immunoSEQ multiplex PCR, and the TCRdb table lists in-frame clones only, not all of them. The sample holds under 1 million clones, around 93% seen once. Terminally differentiated effector memory CD45RA+ cells were excluded from the naive CD8 cells, which were CD45RO-negative and positively selected for CCR7. The sample was naive CD8+ T cells sorted from blood. The receptors here all came from a man younger than 45 in good health.

The chain employs TRBV5-6 and TRBJ1-1; the D is unclear. The germline gives CDR1 SGHDT, CDR2 YYEEEE. This CDR3 comprises 15 residues. V lost 1 base, J lost 1 base, and 11 bases lay in between. DNA of the CDR3: TGTGCCAGCAGCTTGACGGGGTATAAGAACACTGAAGCTTTCTTT. Translated: CASSLTGYKNTEAFF.

This clone was recorded a few times. The rearrangement joins TRBV19 to TRBJ1-1; D remains unclear. Germline V gene sequence: CDR1 LNHDA, CDR2 SQIVND (reference sequence). The V end lost 4 bases, the J end lost 4 bases, and 10 bases lay between the germline ends. This CDR3 has 13 residues. The DNA of the CDR3 is TGTGCCAGTAGTAAGGGTGTCGGCACTGAAGCTTTCTTT. Its protein is CASSKGVGTEAFF.

This chain's CDR3 is CASTGTSESTDTQYF. The CDR3 nucleotides are TGTGCCAGCACAGGGACTAGCGAGAGCACAGATACGCAGTATTTT. The rearrangement joins TRBV6-6 to TRBJ2-3; 10 bases map to TRBD2. CDR3 length: 15 residues. Germline trimming cut 7 bases from V and 0 bases from J; bases unmatched to any gene: 4. The germline V gene has CDR1 MNHNY and CDR2 SVGAGI (reference sequence).

A single count supports this clone. The chain has TRBV13 and TRBJ2-1; 7 bases match TRBD2. This CDR3 is built from 14 residues. V lost 3 bases and J lost 3; bases outside the gene matches: 2. Germline V gene lookup returns CDR1 PRHDT and CDR2 FYEKMQ (reference sequence). CDR3 in amino acids: CASSFWTSYNEQFF. CDR3 nucleotide sequence: TGTGCCAGCAGCTTTTGGACTAGCTACAATGAGCAGTTCTTC.

The V and J genes are TRBV7-9 and TRBJ2-3; 11 bases fit TRBD2. CDR1 and CDR2 (germline): SEHNR, FQNEAQ (reference sequence). This CDR3 has 17 amino acids. V was clipped by 4 bases and J by 7 bases; unmatched bases: 13. This CDR3 is CASSYPDRGLAEHTQYF. CDR3 nucleotides: TGTGCCAGCAGCTACCCCGACCGGGGACTAGCGGAACATACGCAGTATTTT.

The chain recombines TRBV5-4 with TRBJ1-1, with TRBD1 as a possible D gene (5 bases). The CDR3 length is 15 residues. Germline V gene sequence: CDR1 SGHNT, CDR2 YYREEE (reference sequence). The V and J ends lost 4 bases and 1 base respectively, with 14 bases between them. The CDR3 bases are TGTGCCAGCAGCCTTTTAGGGGATCGGAACACTGAAGCTTTCTTT. This encodes CASSLLGDRNTEAFF.

This clone was observed once. This rearrangement joins TRBV7-9 to TRBJ1-2, with no clear D. Trimming took off 3 bases at V and 13 bases at J, with 12 bases between the two ends. This CDR3 has 11 residues. CDR1 and CDR2 (germline): SEHNR, FQNEAQ (reference sequence). As DNA, the CDR3 is TGTGCCAGCAGCTTTGGGCAGGCAGGCACCTTC. This encodes CASSFGQAGTF. The full variable domain, completed using reference TRBV7-9 and TRBJ1-2, is DTGVSQNPRHKITKRGQNVTFRCDPISEHNRLYWYRQTLGQGPEFLTYFQNEAQLEKSRLLSDRFSAERPKGSFSTLEIQRTEQGDSAMYLCASSFGQAGTFGSGTRLTVV.

This chain links TRBV11-3 with TRBJ2-3; 7 bases line up with TRBD1. V lost 6 bases, J lost 3 bases, and 6 bases stayed unmatched. Germline CDR1 reads SGHNT; CDR2 reads YENEEA. This CDR3 is built from 14 residues. The CDR3 reads CASSSGTATDTQYF. As DNA, the CDR3 is TGTGCCAGCAGTTCCGGGACAGCAACAGATACGCAGTATTTT.

This clone was recorded a few times. The chain employs TRBV2 and TRBJ2-3, with a possible D match to TRBD1 (5 bases). V was pared by 7 bases and J by 8 bases, with 10 bases between. The germline V gene encodes CDR1 SNHLY and CDR2 FYNNEI. The CDR3 has 11 amino acids. The CDR3 sequence: CASIRGVTQYF. DNA of the CDR3: TGTGCCAGCATAAGGGGTGTTACGCAGTATTTT.

The chain recombines TRBV2 with TRBJ1-1, with TRBD1 as a possible D gene (6 bases). The ends were cut back, 7 bases at V and 7 bases at J, with 10 bases in the middle. The CDR3 is made up of 11 amino acids. CDR1 is SNHLY and CDR2 is FYNNEI in the germline V gene. The CDR3 spells CASIGRGEAFF. CDR3 nucleotide sequence: TGTGCCAGCATAGGCAGGGGTGAAGCTTTCTTT.

The rearrangement uses TRBV27 and TRBJ2-1, with TRBD2 matching over 11 bases. The CDR3 totals 13 residues. In germline, CDR1 is MNHEY, CDR2 SMNVEV (reference sequence). V was pared by 6 bases and J by 9 bases, with 4 bases of the junction left unmatched. The CDR3 spells CASRISGRGEQFF. The CDR3 bases are TGTGCCAGCAGGATTAGCGGGAGGGGTGAGCAGTTCTTC.

The chain is built from TRBV4-1 and TRBJ2-2; TRBD1 agrees at 7 bases. The CDR3 extends over 15 amino acids. Germline V gene sequence: CDR1 MGHRA, CDR2 YSYEKL. Losses at the gene ends were 0 bases for V and 9 bases for J; bases not matched to a gene: 7. In nucleotides, the CDR3 is TGCGCCAGCAGCCAAGAGGAACAGGGGAGCCGGGAGCTGTTTTTT. Its protein is CASSQEEQGSRELFF.

The rearrangement uses TRBV29-1 and TRBJ2-1; a weak D match, TRBD1 (5 bases). The V and J ends lost 6 bases and 8 bases respectively, with 11 bases between them. CDR1 is SQVTM, CDR2 ANQGSEA, per germline. The CDR3 totals 11 residues. This CDR3 reads CSVGRADEQFF. The CDR3 nucleotides read TGCAGCGTCGGCAGGGCCGATGAGCAGTTCTTC.

With respect to this clone: This same CDR3 is encoded by further DNA sequences in the sample. The chain links TRBV7-9 to TRBJ2-7, with TRBD1 identical over 8 bases. Germline CDR1 SEHNR, CDR2 FQNEAQ (reference sequence). The trim removed 4 bases at V and 1 base at J, leaving 3 bases unmatched. The CDR3 is 14 amino acids. The CDR3 is CASSSGTGSYEQYF. For the CDR3, the DNA is TGTGCCAGCAGCTCTGGGACAGGTTCCTACGAGCAGTACTTC. The entire variable domain, with the rest obtained from reference TRBV7-9 and TRBJ2-7, is as follows: DTGVSQNPRHKITKRGQNVTFRCDPISEHNRLYWYRQTLGQGPEFLTYFQNEAQLEKSRLLSDRFSAERPKGSFSTLEIQRTEQGDSAMYLCASSSGTGSYEQYFGPGTRLTVT.

The rearrangement uses TRBV5-1 and TRBJ1-1, with D perhaps matching TRBD1 (5 bases). The CDR3 runs 17 residues. Germline V gene lookup returns CDR1 SGHRS and CDR2 YFSETQ. Trimming took off 0 bases at V and 1 base at J, with 16 bases between the two ends. CDR3 DNA sequence: TGCGCCAGCAGCTTGGGGGGCGATCCCCATGAGAACACTGAAGCTTTCTTT. Its protein is CASSLGGDPHENTEAFF.

This rearrangement joins TRBV5-1 to TRBJ2-1, with 11 bases aligning to TRBD2. This CDR3 is 18 amino acids long. V shed 1 base and J 7 bases; nucleotides not matched to a gene: 13. Germline assignment: CDR1 SGHRS and CDR2 YFSETQ. The DNA for the CDR3 is TGCGCCAGCAGCTTGAGATGGAGGGAGTTAGCGGGGGGGAATGAGCAGTTCTTC. It yields the protein CASSLRWRELAGGNEQFF.

A remark on this clone: Other DNA sequences in the sample encode the same CDR3. V is TRBV15 and J is TRBJ1-5; possibly TRBD1 for D (5 bases). V gave up 2 bases and J gave up 1 base, with 9 bases separating them. The CDR3 covers 15 residues. Per the germline V gene, CDR1 is LNHNV and CDR2 is YYDKDF (reference sequence). This CDR3 is CATSRQGSSNQPQHF. CDR3 nucleotide sequence: TGTGCCACCAGCAGACAGGGTTCGAGCAATCAGCCCCAGCATTTT.

This clone has just one count. CDR3 nucleotide sequence: TGTGCCAGCAGCGGTAGCGGGCGCTCCTACAATGAGCAGTTCTTC. This codes for CASSGSGRSYNEQFF. The chain combines TRBV9 with TRBJ2-1; 7 bases agree with TRBD2. CDR3 size: 15 residues. J was trimmed by 0 bases and V by 3 bases; bases with no gene match: 3. CDR1 and CDR2 (germline): SGDLS, YYNGEE. The variable domain in full, with the rest retrieved from reference TRBV9 and TRBJ2-1, is DSGVTQTPKHLITATGQRVTLRCSPRSGDLSVYWYQQSLDQGLQFLIQYYNGEERAKGNILERFSAQQFPDLHSELNLSSLELGDSALYFCASSGSGRSYNEQFFGPGTRLTVL.

J is TRBJ1-1 and V is TRBV9, with D perhaps matching TRBD1 (5 bases). The germline V and J ends were trimmed by 0 bases and 3 bases, with 15 bases remaining between them. Looked up from germline, CDR1 is SGDLS and CDR2 is YYNGEE. The CDR3 loop spans 16 amino acids. In DNA form, the CDR3 reads TGTGCCAGCAGCGTAGGAGGGGCAGTGAGGGACACTGAAGCTTTCTTT. It is translated as CASSVGGAVRDTEAFF.

V and J are TRBV19 and TRBJ2-2; perhaps TRBD1 as D (5 bases). Trimming took off 6 bases at V and 3 bases at J, with 11 bases between the two ends. Germline V gene lookup returns CDR1 LNHDA and CDR2 SQIVND (reference sequence). The CDR3 consists of 14 residues. The CDR3 loop reads CASRVTEDTGELFF. The CDR3 DNA is TGTGCCAGTAGAGTGACAGAGGACACCGGGGAGCTGTTTTTT.

The CDR3 here is CASSLVETGDEQFF. The CDR3 DNA reads TGTGCCAGCAGCTTAGTGGAGACAGGCGATGAGCAGTTCTTC. V is TRBV7-9 and J is TRBJ2-1; D may be TRBD1 (6 bases). Germline CDR1 SEHNR, CDR2 FQNEAQ (reference sequence). V gave up 1 base and J gave up 8 bases, with 12 bases separating them. There are 14 residues in the CDR3.

The V call is TRBV27, the J call TRBJ2-2, with TRBD1 matching over 10 bases. The CDR3 length is 16 residues. Germline V gene sequence: CDR1 MNHEY, CDR2 SMNVEV (reference sequence). With V trimmed by 3 bases and J by 1 base, 2 bases remained unmatched. CDR3 nucleotide sequence: TGTGCCAGCAGTTTCCGGGACAGGGGGAACACCGGGGAGCTGTTTTTT. It is translated as CASSFRDRGNTGELFF.

V gene TRBV9 combines with J gene TRBJ2-1; D assignment may be TRBD1 or TRBD2 (5 bases each). The CDR3 is 14 amino acids. The V end was cut by 3 bases, the J end by 6 bases, with 13 bases between. CDR1 SGDLS and CDR2 YYNGEE come from the germline V gene. CDR3 protein: CASSDGGVINEQFF. The CDR3 DNA is TGTGCCAGCAGCGATGGGGGTGTCATCAATGAGCAGTTCTTC.

The CDR3 region has the DNA TGTGCCAGCAGTTACGGACGGCTGTACGAGCAGTACTTC. Translating gives CASSYGRLYEQYF. The rearrangement joins TRBV27 to TRBJ2-7; D is unresolved. The CDR3 runs 13 residues. V was pared by 4 bases and J by 4 bases, with 11 bases between. Germline CDR1 is MNHEY and CDR2 is SMNVEV (reference sequence).

The table lists this clone with a few counts. The V and J genes are TRBV7-9 and TRBJ1-1, with a weak D call TRBD1 (5 bases). V gave up 8 bases and J gave up 9 bases, with 16 bases separating them. CDR1 and CDR2 (germline): SEHNR, FQNEAQ (reference sequence). CDR3 size: 12 residues. This CDR3 reads CASRSGTDKAFF. CDR3 in DNA: TGTGCCAGCCGCTCCGGGACCGACAAAGCTTTCTTT.

This clone was observed a handful of times. The chain uses TRBV10-1 and TRBJ2-1, with D perhaps matching TRBD2 (5 bases). This CDR3 spans 12 amino acids. V dropped 8 bases and J dropped 7 bases, with 12 bases sitting between them. Germline-derived CDR1 and CDR2 are WNHNN and SYGVQD (reference sequence). The CDR3: CASASLANEQFF. Written as DNA, the CDR3 is TGCGCCAGCGCTAGCCTCGCGAATGAGCAGTTCTTC.

This clone was recorded a few times. CDR3 region: CASSKGQGRGQPQHF. The CDR3 nucleotides read TGTGCCAGCAGCAAGGGACAGGGGCGGGGTCAGCCCCAGCATTTT. The genes are TRBV21-1 and TRBJ1-5; TRBD1, as called in the table, went unchecked against the DNA. TRBV21-1 constitutes a pseudogene. The CDR3 is 15 residues long.